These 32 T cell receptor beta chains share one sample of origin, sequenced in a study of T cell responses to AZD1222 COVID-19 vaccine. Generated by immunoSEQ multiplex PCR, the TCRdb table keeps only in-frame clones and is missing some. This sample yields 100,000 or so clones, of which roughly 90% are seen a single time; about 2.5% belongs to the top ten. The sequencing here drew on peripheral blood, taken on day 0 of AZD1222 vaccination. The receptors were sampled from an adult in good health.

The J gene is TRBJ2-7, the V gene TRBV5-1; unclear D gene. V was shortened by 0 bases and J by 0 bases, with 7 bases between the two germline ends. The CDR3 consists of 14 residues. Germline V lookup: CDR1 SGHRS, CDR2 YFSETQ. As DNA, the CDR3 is TGCGCCAGCAGCTTGGTTGAGAGCTCCTACGAGCAGTACTTC. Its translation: CASSLVESSYEQYF.

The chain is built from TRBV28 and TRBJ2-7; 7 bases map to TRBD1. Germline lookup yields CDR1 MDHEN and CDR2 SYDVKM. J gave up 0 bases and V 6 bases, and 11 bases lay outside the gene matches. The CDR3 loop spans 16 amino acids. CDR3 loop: CASRPGTVTFSYEQYF. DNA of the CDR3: TGTGCCAGCAGACCGGGGACAGTTACTTTCTCCTACGAGCAGTACTTC. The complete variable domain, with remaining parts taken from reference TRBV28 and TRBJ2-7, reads DVKVTQSSRYLVKRTGEKVFLECVQDMDHENMFWYRQDPGLGLRLIYFSYDVKMKEKGDIPEGYSVSREKKERFSLILESASTNQTSMYLCASRPGTVTFSYEQYFGPGTRLTVT.

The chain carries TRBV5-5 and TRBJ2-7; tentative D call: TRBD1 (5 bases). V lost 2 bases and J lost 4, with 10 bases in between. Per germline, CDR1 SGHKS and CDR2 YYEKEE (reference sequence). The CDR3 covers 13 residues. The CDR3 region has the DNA TGTGCCAGCAGCTTTAGACAGACATACGAGCAGTACTTC. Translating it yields CASSFRQTYEQYF.

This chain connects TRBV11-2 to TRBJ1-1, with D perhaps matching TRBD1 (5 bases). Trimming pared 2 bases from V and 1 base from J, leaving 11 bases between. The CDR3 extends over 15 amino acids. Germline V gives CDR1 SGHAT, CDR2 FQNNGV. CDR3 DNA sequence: TGTGCCAGCAGCTTATTCGTCGGGGGGAACACTGAAGCTTTCTTT. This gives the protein CASSLFVGGNTEAFF. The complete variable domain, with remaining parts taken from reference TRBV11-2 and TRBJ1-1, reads EAGVAQSPRYKIIEKRQSVAFWCNPISGHATLYWYQQILGQGPKLLIQFQNNGVVDDSQLPKDRFSAERLKGVDSTLKIQPAKLEDSAVYLCASSLFVGGNTEAFFGQGTRLTVV.

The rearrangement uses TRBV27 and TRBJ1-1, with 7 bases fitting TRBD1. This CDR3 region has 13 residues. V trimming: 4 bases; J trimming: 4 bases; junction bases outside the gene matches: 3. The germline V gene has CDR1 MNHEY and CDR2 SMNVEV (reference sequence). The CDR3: CASSYRGTTEAFF. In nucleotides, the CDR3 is TGTGCCAGCAGTTACAGGGGTACCACTGAAGCTTTCTTT.

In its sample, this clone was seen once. As DNA, the CDR3 is TGTGCCAGCTCACCACCGGCTAACACTGAAGCTTTCTTT. Amino acids: CASSPPANTEAFF. The gene calls are TRBV18 and TRBJ1-1, with D unresolved. V was cut by 0 bases and J by 2 bases, with 4 bases left in between. The CDR3 covers 13 residues. Germline V gene data show CDR1 as KGHSH and CDR2 as LQKENI.

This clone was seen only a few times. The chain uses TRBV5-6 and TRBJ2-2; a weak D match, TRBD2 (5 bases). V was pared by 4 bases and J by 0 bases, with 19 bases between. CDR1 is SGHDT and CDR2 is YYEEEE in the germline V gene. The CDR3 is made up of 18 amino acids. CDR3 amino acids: CASSPGLETTANTGELFF. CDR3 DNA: TGTGCCAGCAGCCCAGGACTTGAAACTACCGCGAACACCGGGGAGCTGTTTTTT.

The CDR3 sequence is CASSPFVAGLYNEQFF. The CDR3 DNA reads as TGTGCCAGCTCACCTTTCGTAGCGGGTCTGTACAATGAGCAGTTCTTC. V is TRBV18 and J is TRBJ2-1; TRBD2 matches 7 bases. J lost 4 bases, V lost 3 bases, and 9 bases had no gene match. The germline gives CDR1 KGHSH, CDR2 LQKENI. CDR3 size: 16 residues.

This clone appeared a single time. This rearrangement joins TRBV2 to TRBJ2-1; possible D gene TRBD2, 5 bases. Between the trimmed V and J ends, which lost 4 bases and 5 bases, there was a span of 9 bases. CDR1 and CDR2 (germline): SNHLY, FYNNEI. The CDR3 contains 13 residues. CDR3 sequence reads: CASSGERNNEQFF. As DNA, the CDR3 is TGTGCCAGCAGTGGTGAGCGGAACAATGAGCAGTTCTTC.

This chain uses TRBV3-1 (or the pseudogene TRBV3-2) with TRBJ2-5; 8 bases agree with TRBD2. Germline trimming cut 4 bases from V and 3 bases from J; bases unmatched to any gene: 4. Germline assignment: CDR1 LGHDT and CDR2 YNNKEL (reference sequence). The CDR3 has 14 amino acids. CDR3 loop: CASSPLGGEETQYF. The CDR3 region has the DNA TGTGCCAGCAGCCCCCTCGGGGGGGAAGAGACCCAGTACTTC.

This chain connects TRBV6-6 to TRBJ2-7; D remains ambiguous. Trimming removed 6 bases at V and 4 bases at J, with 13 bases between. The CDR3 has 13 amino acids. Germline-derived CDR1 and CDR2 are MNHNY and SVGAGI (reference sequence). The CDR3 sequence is CASRDNTQYEQYF. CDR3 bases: TGTGCCAGCAGGGATAATACTCAATACGAGCAGTACTTC.

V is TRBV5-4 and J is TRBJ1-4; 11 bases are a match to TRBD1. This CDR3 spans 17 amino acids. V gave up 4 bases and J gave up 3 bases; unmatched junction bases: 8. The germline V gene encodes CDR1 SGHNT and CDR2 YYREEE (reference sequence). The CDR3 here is CASSTGTGGFANEKLFF. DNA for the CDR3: TGTGCCAGCAGCACGGGGACAGGGGGTTTTGCTAATGAAAAACTGTTTTTT.

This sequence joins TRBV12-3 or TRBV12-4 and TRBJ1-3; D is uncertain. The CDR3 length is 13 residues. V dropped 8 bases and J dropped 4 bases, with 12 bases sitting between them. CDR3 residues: CASPLQNGNTIYF. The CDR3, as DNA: TGTGCCAGCCCACTCCAGAACGGAAACACCATATATTTT.

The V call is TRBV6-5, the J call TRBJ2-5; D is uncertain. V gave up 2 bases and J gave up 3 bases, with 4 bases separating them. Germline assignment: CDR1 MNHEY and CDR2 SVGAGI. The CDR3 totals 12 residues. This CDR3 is CASSYPEETQYF. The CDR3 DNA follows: TGTGCCAGCAGTTACCCAGAAGAGACCCAGTACTTC.

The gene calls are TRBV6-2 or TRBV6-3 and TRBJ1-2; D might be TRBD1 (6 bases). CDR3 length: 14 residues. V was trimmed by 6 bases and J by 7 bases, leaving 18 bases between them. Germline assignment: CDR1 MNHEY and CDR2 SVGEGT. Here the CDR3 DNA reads TGTGCCAGCAGCCTAAAACGACAGGCCGCTGGCTACACCTTC. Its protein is CASSLKRQAAGYTF.

The CDR3 nucleotides read TGTGCCATCAGTGAGTCGAAGCGCTACACCTTC. This codes for CAISESKRYTF. V is TRBV10-3 and J is TRBJ1-2; D ambiguous. V shed 0 bases and J shed 9 bases, with 5 bases lying between them. Germline V gene data show CDR1 as ENHRY and CDR2 as SYGVKD. This CDR3 has 11 amino acids.

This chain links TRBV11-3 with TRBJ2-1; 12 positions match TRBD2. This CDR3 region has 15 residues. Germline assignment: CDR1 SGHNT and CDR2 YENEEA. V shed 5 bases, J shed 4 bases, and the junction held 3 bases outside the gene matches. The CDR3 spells CASSPGTSGYNEQFF. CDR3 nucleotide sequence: TGTGCCAGCAGCCCCGGGACTAGCGGGTACAATGAGCAGTTCTTC.

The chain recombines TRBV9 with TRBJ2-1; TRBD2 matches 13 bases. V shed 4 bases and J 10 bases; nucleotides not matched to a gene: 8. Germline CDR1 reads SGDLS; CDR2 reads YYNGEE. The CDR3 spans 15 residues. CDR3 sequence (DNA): TGTGCCAGCAGCACCTGGACTAGCGGGAGTACGGAGCAGTTCTTC. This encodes CASSTWTSGSTEQFF.

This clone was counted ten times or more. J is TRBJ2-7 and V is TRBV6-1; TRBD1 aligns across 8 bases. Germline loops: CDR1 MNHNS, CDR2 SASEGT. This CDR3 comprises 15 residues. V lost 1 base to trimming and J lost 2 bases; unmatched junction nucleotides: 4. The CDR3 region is CASSEEGQGTYEQYF. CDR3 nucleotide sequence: TGTGCCAGCAGTGAAGAAGGACAGGGAACCTACGAGCAGTACTTC.

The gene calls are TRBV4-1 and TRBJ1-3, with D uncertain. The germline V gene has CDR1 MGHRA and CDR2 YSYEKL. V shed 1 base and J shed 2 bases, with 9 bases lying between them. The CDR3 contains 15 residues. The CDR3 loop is CASSQGSSTGNTIYF. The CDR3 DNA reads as TGCGCCAGCAGCCAAGGGTCCTCGACTGGAAACACCATATATTTT.

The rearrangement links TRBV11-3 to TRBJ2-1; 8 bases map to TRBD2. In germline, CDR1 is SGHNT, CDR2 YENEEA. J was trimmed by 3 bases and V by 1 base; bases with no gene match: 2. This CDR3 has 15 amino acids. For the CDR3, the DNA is TGTGCCAGCAGCTTAGGGACTAGCCTCTACAATGAGCAGTTCTTC. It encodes CASSLGTSLYNEQFF.

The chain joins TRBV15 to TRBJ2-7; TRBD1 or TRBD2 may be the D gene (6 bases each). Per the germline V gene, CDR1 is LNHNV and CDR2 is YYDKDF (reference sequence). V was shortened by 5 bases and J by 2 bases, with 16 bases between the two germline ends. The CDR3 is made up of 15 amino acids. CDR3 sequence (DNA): TGTGCCACCAGCCCGAGGGGGGACCACCCCTACGAGCAGTACTTC. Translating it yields CATSPRGDHPYEQYF.

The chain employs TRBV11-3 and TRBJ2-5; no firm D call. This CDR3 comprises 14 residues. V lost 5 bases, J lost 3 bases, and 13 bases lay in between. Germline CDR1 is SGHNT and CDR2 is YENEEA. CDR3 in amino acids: CASSPAQSKETQYF. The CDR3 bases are TGTGCCAGCAGCCCAGCGCAATCCAAAGAGACCCAGTACTTC.

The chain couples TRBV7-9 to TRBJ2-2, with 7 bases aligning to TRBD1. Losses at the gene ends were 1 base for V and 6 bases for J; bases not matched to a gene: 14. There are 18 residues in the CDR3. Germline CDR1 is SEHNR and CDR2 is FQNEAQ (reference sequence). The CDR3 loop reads CASSLGLLGTAISGELFF. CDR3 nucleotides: TGTGCCAGCAGCTTAGGCTTGTTGGGGACAGCAATCTCCGGGGAGCTGTTTTTT.

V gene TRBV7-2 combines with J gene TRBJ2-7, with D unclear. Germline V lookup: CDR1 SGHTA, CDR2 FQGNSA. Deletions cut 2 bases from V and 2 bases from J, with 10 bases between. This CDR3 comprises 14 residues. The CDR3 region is CASSLNSAPYEQYF. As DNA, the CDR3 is TGTGCCAGCAGCTTAAACTCGGCGCCCTACGAGCAGTACTTC.

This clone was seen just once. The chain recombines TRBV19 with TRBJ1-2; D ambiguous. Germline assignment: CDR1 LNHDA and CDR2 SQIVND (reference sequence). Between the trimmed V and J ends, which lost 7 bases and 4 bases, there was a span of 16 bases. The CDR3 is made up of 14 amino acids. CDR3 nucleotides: TGTGCCAGTAAGACCCCCGGTGAGTTCTATGGCTACACCTTC. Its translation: CASKTPGEFYGYTF.

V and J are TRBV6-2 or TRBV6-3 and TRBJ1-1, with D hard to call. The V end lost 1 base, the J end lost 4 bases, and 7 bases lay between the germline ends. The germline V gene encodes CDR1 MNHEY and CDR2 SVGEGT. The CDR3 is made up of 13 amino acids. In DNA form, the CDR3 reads TGTGCCAGCAGTTACTTGGGAATCACTGAAGCTTTCTTT. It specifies CASSYLGITEAFF.

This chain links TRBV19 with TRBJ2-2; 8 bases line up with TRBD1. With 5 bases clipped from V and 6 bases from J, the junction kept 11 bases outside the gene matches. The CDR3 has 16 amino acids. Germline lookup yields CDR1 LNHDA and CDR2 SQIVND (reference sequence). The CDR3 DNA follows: TGTGCCAGTAGTCACAGAATGACAGGGGCCCCCGGGGAGCTGTTTTTT. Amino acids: CASSHRMTGAPGELFF.

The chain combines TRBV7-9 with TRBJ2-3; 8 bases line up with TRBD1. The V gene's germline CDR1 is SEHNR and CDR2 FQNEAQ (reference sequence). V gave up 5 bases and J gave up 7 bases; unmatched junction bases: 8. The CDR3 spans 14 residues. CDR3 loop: CASSLPGQANTQYF. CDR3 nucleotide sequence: TGTGCCAGCAGCCTACCGGGACAGGCGAATACGCAGTATTTT. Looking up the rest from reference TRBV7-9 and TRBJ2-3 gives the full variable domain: DTGVSQNPRHKITKRGQNVTFRCDPISEHNRLYWYRQTLGQGPEFLTYFQNEAQLEKSRLLSDRFSAERPKGSFSTLEIQRTEQGDSAMYLCASSLPGQANTQYFGPGTRLTVL.

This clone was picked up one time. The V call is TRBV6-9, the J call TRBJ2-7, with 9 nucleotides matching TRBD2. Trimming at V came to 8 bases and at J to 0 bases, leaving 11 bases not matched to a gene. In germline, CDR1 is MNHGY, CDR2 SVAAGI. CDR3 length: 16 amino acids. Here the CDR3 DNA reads TGTGCCAGCCCCGGTATTCGCGGGAGGGTCTCCTACGAGCAGTACTTC. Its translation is CASPGIRGRVSYEQYF.

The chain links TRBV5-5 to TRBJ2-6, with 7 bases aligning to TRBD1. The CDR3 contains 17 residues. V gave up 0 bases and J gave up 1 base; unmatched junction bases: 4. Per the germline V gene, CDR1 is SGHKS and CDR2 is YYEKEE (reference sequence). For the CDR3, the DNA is TGTGCCAGCAGCTTGGACAGGGGATTATCTGGGGCCAACGTCCTGACTTTC. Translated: CASSLDRGLSGANVLTF. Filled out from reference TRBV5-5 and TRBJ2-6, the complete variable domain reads DAGVTQSPTHLIKTRGQQVTLRCSPISGHKSVSWYQQVLGQGPQFIFQYYEKEERGRGNFPDRFSARQFPNYSSELNVNALLLGDSALYLCASSLDRGLSGANVLTFGAGSRLTVL.

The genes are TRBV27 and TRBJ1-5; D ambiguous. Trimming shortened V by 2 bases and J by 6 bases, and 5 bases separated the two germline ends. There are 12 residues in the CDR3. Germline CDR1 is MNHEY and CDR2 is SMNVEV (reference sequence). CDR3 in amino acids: CASSLNGQPQHF. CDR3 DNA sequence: TGTGCCAGCAGTTTAAACGGTCAGCCCCAGCATTTT.